The subject of this entry is one T cell receptor beta chain. Its antigen is not identified. This sample stems from a study of CD8+ T cells in alopecia areata. Study-level information: Treated patients were given oral tofacitinib, which was dosed at 5 to 10 mg twice daily. Overall study findings and caveats: Scalp repertoires also include resident alphabeta T cells from normal skin.

The study team obtained lesional scalp punch biopsies and peripheral blood from alopecia areata patients. V lost 5 bases and J 1 base, leaving 5 bases between the germline ends. There are 12 residues in the CDR3. Germline V CDR1 and CDR2: GTSNPN, SVGIG (reference sequence). Extraction and reverse transcription of RNA yielded cDNA as the sequencing template. The protocol was immunoSEQ multiplex PCR, while the TCRdb copy is restricted to in-frame clones and leaves out a portion. In the table there are about 150,000 clones, about 89% of which are singletons. The receptor comes from a human donor with alopecia areata. V and J are TRBV30 and TRBJ2-2; no clear D. This material consisted of CD8+ T cells sorted from blood, taken at week 0. Written as DNA, the CDR3 is TGTGCCTGGGACTTGAACACCGGGGAGCTGTTTTTT. This codes for CAWDLNTGELFF.